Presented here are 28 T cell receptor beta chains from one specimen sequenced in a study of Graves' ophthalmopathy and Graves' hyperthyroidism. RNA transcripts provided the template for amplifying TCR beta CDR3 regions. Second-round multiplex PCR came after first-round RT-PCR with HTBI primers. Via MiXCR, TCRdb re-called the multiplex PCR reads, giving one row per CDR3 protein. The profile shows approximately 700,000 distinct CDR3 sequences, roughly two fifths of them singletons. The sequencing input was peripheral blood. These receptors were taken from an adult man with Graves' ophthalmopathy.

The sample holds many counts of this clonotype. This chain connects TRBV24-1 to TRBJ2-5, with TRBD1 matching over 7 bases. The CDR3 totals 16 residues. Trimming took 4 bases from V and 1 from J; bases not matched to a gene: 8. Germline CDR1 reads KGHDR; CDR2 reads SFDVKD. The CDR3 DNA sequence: TGTGCCACCAGTGACCCAGGACAGGAGCGCCAAGAGACCCAGTACTTC. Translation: CATSDPGQERQETQYF.

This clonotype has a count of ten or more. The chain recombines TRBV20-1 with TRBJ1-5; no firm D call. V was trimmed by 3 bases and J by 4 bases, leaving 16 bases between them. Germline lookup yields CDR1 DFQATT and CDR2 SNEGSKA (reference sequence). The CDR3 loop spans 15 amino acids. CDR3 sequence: CSASAPGGSNQPQHF. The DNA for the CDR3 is TGCAGTGCTAGCGCTCCAGGCGGCTCTAATCAGCCCCAGCATTTT.

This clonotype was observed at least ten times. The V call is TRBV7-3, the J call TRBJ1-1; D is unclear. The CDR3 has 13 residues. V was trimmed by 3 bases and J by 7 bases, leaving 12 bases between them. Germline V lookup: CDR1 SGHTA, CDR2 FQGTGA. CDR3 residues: CASSLDQDDEAFF. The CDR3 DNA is TGTGCCAGCAGCTTGGACCAGGACGATGAAGCTTTCTTT.

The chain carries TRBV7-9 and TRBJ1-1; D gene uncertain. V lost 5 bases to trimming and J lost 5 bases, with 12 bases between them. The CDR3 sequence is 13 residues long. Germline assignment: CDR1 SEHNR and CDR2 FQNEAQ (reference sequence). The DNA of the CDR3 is TGTGCCAGCAGCCCACAACGGGGAACTGAAGCTTTCTTT. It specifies CASSPQRGTEAFF.

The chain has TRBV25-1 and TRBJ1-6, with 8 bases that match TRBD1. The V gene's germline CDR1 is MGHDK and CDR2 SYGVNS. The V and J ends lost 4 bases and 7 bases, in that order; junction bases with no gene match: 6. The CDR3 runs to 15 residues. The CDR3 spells CASSGARQGNSPLHF. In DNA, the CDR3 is TGTGCCAGCAGTGGTGCCCGACAGGGGAATTCACCCCTCCACTTT.

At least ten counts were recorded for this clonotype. The CDR3 here is CSVLEDGTYEQYF. DNA of the CDR3: TGCAGCGTCCTCGAAGATGGGACCTACGAGCAGTACTTC. The chain uses TRBV29-1 and TRBJ2-7; no clear D. V shed 6 bases and J shed 2 bases, with 14 bases lying between them. The CDR3 sequence is 13 residues long. From germline, CDR1 is SQVTM and CDR2 ANQGSEA.

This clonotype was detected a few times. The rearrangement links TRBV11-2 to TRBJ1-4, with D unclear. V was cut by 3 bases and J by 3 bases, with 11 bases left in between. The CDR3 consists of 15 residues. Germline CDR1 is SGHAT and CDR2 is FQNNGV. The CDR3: CASSFRGSANEKLFF. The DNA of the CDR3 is TGTGCCAGCAGCTTCAGAGGAAGCGCTAATGAAAAACTGTTTTTT.

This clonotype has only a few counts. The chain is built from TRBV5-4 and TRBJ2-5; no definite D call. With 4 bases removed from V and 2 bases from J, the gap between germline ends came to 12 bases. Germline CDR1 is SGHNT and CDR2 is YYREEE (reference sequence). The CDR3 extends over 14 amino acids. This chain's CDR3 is CASSPPGPQETQYF. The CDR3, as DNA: TGTGCCAGCAGCCCCCCGGGCCCACAAGAGACCCAGTACTTC.

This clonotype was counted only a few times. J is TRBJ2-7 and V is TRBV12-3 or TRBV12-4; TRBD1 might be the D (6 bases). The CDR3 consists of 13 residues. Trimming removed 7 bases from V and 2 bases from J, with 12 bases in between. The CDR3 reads CASNLGQTYEQYF. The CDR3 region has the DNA TGTGCCAGCAACCTCGGACAGACCTACGAGCAGTACTTC.

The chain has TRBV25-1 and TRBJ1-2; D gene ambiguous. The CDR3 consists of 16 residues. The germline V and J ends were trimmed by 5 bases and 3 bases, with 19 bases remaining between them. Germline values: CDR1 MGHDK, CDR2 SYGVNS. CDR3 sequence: CASSYSSVEGYYGYTF. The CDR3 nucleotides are TGTGCCAGCAGTTACTCGTCTGTCGAGGGCTACTATGGCTACACCTTC.

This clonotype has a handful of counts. CDR3 amino acids: CAIGSRTGQETQYF. CDR3 nucleotide sequence: TGTGCCATCGGGTCCAGGACAGGCCAAGAGACCCAGTACTTC. The genes are TRBV10-3 and TRBJ2-5, with 7 bases lining up with TRBD1. The CDR3 contains 14 residues. Germline trimming cut 8 bases from V and 1 base from J; bases unmatched to any gene: 7. Germline loops: CDR1 ENHRY, CDR2 SYGVKD.

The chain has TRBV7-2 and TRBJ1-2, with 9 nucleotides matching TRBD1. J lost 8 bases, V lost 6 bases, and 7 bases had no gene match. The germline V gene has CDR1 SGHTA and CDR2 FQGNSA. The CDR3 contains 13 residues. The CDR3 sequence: CASRRRQGVGYTF. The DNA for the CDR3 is TGTGCCAGCAGAAGGCGACAGGGGGTGGGCTACACCTTC.

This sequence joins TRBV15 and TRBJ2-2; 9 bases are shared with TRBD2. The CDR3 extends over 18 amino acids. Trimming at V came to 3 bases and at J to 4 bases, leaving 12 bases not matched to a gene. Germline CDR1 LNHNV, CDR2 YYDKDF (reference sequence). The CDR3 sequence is CATSRPPAAGGRTGELFF. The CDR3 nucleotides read TGTGCCACCAGCAGGCCTCCTGCGGCGGGGGGGCGCACCGGGGAGCTGTTTTTT.

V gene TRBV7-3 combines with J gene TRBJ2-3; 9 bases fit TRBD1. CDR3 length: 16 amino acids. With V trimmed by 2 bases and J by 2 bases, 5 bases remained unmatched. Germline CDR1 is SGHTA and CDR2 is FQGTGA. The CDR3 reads CASSLVGTGITDTQYF. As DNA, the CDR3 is TGTGCCAGCAGCTTAGTTGGGACAGGGATCACAGATACGCAGTATTTT.

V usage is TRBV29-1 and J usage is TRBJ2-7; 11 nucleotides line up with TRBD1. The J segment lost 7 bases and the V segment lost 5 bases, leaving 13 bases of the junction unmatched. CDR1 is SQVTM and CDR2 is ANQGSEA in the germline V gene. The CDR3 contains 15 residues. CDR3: CSVRAPGQGDWEQYF. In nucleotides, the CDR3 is TGCAGCGTTCGAGCCCCGGGACAGGGGGACTGGGAGCAGTACTTC.

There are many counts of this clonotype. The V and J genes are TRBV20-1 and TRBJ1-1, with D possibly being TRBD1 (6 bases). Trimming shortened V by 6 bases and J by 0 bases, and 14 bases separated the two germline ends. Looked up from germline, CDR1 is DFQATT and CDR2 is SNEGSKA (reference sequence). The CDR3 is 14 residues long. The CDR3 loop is CSASPTGMNTEAFF. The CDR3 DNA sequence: TGCAGTGCCAGCCCGACAGGCATGAACACTGAAGCTTTCTTT.

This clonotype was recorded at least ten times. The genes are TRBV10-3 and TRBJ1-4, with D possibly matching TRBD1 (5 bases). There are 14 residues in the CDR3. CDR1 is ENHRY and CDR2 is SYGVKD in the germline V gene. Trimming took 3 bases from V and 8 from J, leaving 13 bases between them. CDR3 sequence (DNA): TGTGCCATCAGTGATGGTCAGGGTGGCGAAAAACTGTTTTTT. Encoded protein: CAISDGQGGEKLFF.

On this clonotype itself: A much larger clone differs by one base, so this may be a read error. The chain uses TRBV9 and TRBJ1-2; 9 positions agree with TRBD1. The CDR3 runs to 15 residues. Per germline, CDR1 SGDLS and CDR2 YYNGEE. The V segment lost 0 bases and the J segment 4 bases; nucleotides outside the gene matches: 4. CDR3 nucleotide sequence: TGTGCCAGCAGCGTAGCGACAGGGGGTGGCTATGGCTACACCTTC. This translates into CASSVATGGGYGYTF. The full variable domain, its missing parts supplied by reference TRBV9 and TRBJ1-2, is DSGVTQTPKHLITATGQRVTLRCSPRSGDLSVYWYQQSLDQGLQFLIQYYNGEERAKGNILERFSAQQFPDLHSELNLSSLELGDSALYFCASSVATGGGYGYTFGSGTRLTVV.

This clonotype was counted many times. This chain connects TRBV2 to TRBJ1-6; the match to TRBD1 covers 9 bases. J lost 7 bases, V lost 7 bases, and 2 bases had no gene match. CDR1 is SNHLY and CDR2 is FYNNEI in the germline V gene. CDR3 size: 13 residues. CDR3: CASNGQGNSPLHF. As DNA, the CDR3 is TGTGCCAGCAATGGACAGGGGAATTCACCCCTCCACTTT.

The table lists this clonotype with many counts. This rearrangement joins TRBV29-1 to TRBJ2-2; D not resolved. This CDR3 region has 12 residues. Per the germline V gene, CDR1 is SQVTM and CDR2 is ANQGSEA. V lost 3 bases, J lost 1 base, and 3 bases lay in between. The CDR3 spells CSVDGNTGELFF. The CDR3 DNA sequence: TGCAGCGTTGACGGGAACACCGGGGAGCTGTTTTTT.

The CDR3 loop is CASSGGGLETQYF. CDR3 nucleotides: TGTGCCAGCAGTGGAGGGGGGTTGGAGACCCAGTACTTC. The gene calls are TRBV25-1 and TRBJ2-5; either TRBD1 or TRBD2 may fit D (6 bases each). V gave up 4 bases and J gave up 5 bases, with 11 bases separating them. The CDR3 has 13 residues. Germline V gene lookup returns CDR1 MGHDK and CDR2 SYGVNS.

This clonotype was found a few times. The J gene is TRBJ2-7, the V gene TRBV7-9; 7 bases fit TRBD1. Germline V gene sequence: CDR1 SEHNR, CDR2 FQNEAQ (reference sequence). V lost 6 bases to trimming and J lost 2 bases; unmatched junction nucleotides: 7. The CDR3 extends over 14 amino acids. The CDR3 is CASSSGQQTYEQYF. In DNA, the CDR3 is TGTGCCAGCAGTTCGGGACAGCAAACCTACGAGCAGTACTTC.

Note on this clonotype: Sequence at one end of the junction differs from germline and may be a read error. The CDR3 loop reads CASSISGADGHTF. The CDR3 DNA sequence: TGTGCCAGTAGTATTTCAGGGGCGGATGGCCACACCTTC. The chain joins TRBV19 to TRBJ1-2; tentative D call: TRBD1 (6 bases). The CDR3 is made up of 13 amino acids. In germline, CDR1 is LNHDA, CDR2 SQIVND (reference sequence).

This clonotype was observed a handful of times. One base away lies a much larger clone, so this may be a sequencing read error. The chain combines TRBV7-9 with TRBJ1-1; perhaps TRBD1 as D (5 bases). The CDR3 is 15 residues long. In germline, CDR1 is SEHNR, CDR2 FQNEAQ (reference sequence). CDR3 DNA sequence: TGTGCCAGCAGCTTAGCGCGACAGACGAACACTGAAGCTCTCTTT. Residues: CASSLARQTNTEALF.

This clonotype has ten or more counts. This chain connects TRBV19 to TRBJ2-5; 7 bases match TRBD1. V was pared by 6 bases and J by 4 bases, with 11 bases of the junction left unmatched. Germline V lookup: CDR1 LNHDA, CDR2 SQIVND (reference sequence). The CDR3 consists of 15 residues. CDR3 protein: CASSPRKGAGETQYF. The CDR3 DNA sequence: TGTGCCAGTAGCCCAAGGAAGGGGGCCGGAGAGACCCAGTACTTC.

The CDR3 spells CSVESPGGLSYEQYF. The CDR3 nucleotides are TGCAGCGTTGAAAGTCCAGGGGGTCTCTCCTACGAGCAGTACTTC. The gene calls are TRBV29-1 and TRBJ2-7, with 7 bases aligning to TRBD1. Germline V gene sequence: CDR1 SQVTM, CDR2 ANQGSEA. CDR3 length: 15 amino acids. Trimming cost V 2 bases and J 0 bases; bases outside gene matches: 7.

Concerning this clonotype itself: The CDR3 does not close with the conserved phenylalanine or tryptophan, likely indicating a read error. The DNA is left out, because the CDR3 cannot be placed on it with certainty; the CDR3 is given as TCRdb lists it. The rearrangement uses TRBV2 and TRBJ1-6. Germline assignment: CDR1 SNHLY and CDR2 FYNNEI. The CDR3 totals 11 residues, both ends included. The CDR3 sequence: CASSEGRFPAY.

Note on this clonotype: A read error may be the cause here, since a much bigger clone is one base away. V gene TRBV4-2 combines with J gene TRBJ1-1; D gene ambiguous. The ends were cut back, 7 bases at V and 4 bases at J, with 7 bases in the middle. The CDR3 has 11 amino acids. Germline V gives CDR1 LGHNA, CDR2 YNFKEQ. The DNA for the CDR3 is TGTGCCAGCACCCCGTGCACTGAAGCTTTCTTT. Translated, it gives CASTPCTEAFF.